This TCR beta chain was found in a study of cytomegalovirus exposure and HLA in healthy donors. Study-level information: HLA-typed donors were the source of around 80 million unique TCRs, which an early data release held.

The PCR was carried out with 60 Vbeta primers and 13 Jbeta primers. Only in-frame clones appear in the TCRdb table, and some are missing; sequencing was by immunoSEQ multiplex PCR. Counted here are more than 45,000 clones, around 74% occurring once; the ten biggest clones make up 5.5% to 7%. The CDR3 spans 15 residues. With 3 bases clipped from V and 3 bases from J, the junction kept 2 bases outside the gene matches. Germline V gives CDR1 SGHRS, CDR2 YFSETQ. Concerning this clone itself: Other DNA sequences in the same sample also yield this CDR3.

The clonotype comes from a man younger than 40 in good health and CMV-seronegative. V gene TRBV5-1 combines with J gene TRBJ2-3, with 12 bases matching TRBD2. Sequences were obtained from PBMCs. The CDR3 here is CASSSGLAGTDTQYF. As DNA, the CDR3 is TGCGCCAGCAGCTCCGGACTAGCGGGAACAGATACGCAGTATTTT. The complete variable domain, with remaining parts taken from reference TRBV5-1 and TRBJ2-3, reads KAGVTQTPRYLIKTRGQQVTLSCSPISGHRSVSWYQQTPGQGLQFLFEYFSETQRNKGNFPGRFSGRQFSNSRSEMNVSTLELGDSALYLCASSSGLAGTDTQYFGPGTRLTVL.